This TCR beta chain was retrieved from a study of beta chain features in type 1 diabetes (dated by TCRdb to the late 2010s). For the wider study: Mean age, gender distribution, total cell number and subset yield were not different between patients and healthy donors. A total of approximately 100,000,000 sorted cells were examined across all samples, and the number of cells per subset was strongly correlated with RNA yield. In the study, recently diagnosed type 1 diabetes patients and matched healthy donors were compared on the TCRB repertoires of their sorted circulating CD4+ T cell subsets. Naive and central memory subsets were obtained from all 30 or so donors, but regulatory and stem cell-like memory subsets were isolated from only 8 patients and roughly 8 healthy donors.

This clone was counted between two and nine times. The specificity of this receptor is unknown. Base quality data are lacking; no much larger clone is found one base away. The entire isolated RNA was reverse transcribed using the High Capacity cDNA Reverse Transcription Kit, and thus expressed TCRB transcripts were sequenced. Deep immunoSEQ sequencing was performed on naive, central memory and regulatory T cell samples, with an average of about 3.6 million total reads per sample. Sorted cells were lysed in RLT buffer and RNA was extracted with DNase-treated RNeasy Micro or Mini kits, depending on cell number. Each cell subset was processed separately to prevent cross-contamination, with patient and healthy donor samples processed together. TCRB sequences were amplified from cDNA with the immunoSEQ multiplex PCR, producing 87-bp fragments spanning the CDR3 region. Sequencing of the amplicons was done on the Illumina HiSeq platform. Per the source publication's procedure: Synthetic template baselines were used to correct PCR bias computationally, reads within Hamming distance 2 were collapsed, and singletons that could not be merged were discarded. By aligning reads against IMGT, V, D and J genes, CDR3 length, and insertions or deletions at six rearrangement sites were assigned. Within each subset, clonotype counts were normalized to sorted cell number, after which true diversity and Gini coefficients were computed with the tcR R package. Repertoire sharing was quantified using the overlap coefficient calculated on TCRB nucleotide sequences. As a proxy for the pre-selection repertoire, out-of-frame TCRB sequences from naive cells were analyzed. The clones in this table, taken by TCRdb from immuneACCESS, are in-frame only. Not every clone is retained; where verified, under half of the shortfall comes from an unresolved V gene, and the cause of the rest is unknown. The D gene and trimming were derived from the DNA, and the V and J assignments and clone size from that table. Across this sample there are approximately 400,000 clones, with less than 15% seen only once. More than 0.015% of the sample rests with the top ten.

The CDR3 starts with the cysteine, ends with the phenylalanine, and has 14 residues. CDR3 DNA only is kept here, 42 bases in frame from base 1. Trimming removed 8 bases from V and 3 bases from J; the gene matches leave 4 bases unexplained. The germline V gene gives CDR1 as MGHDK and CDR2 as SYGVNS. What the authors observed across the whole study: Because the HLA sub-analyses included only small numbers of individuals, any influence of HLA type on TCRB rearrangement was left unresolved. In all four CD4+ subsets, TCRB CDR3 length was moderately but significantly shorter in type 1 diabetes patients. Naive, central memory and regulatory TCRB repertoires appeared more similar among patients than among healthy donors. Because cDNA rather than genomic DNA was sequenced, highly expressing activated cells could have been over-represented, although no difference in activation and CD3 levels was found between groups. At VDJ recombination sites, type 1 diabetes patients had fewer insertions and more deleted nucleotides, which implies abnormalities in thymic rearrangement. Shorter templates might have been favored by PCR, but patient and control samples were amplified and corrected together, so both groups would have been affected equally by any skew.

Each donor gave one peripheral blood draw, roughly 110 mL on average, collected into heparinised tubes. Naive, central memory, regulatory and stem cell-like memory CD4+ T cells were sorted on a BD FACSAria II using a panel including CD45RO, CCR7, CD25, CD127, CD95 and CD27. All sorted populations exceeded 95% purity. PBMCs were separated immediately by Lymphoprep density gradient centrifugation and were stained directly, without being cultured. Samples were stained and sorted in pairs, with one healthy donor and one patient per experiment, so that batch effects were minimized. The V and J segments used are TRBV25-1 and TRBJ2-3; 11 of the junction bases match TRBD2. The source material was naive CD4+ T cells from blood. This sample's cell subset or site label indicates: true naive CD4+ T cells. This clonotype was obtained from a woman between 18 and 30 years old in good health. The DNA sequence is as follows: TGTGCCAGCGACACTAGCGGGAGAACAGATACGCAGTATTTT. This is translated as CASDTSGRTDTQYF.